The 22 T cell receptor beta chains in this list originate from one sample, sequenced in a study of blood T cell repertoires in COVID-19. Data came from immunoSEQ multiplex PCR; TCRdb stores just in-frame clones and leaves some out. Found here are approximately 150,000 clones, almost 85% of them singletons; the top ten hold around 15%. The sample comprised peripheral blood. The receptors come from a human donor with acute or convalescent COVID-19. The donor label of this sample is uncertain.

The V and J genes are TRBV4-3 and TRBJ2-5; TRBD2 aligns across 10 bases. Trimming at V came to 0 bases and at J to 5 bases, leaving 6 bases not matched to a gene. This CDR3 is 16 amino acids long. CDR1 LGHNA and CDR2 YSLEER come from the germline V gene. In nucleotides, the CDR3 is TGCGCCAGCAGCCAAGATCGAGCGGGGGGGCGGGAGACCCAGTACTTC. Amino acid sequence: CASSQDRAGGRETQYF.

V usage is TRBV6-1 and J usage is TRBJ1-2, with 8 bases fitting TRBD1. The junction had 15 bases not matched to a gene; V was cut back by 1 base and J by 8 bases. CDR3 length equals 17 residues. The V gene's germline CDR1 is MNHNS and CDR2 SASEGT. The CDR3 DNA sequence: TGTGCCAGCAGTGAAGGGTCAGGGGGCATCCCTAATTGGGGCTACACCTTC. Its protein is CASSEGSGGIPNWGYTF.

The J gene is TRBJ1-5, the V gene TRBV7-2; no firm D call. This CDR3 spans 15 amino acids. The V gene lost 3 bases and the J gene lost 0 bases, with 9 bases spanning the gap. Germline V gene sequence: CDR1 SGHTA, CDR2 FQGNSA. The CDR3 bases are TGTGCCAGCAGCTTGGGTCAGGCTAGCAATCAGCCCCAGCATTTT. Translating gives CASSLGQASNQPQHF. The full variable domain, in which reference TRBV7-2 and TRBJ1-5 provide the parts outside the CDR3, is GAGVSQSPSNKVTEKGKDVELRCDPISGHTALYWYRQSLGQGLEFLIYFQGNSAPDKSGLPSDRFSAERTGGSVSTLTIQRTQQEDSAVYLCASSLGQASNQPQHFGDGTRLSIL.

The chain has TRBV7-6 and TRBJ1-4; tentatively, D is TRBD1 (6 bases). This CDR3 has 15 residues. Germline V gives CDR1 SGHVS, CDR2 FNYEAQ. The V end lost 5 bases, the J end lost 8 bases, and 18 bases lay between the germline ends. The CDR3 nucleotides read TGTGCCAGCAGCCCCATCGGGGGGCGAGGGGAAAAACTGTTTTTT. Translating it yields CASSPIGGRGEKLFF.

The chain couples TRBV6-6 to TRBJ2-2, with 7 positions matching TRBD1. Per the germline V gene, CDR1 is MNHNY and CDR2 is SVGAGI (reference sequence). Unmatched junction bases numbered 5, after V lost 0 bases and J lost 4 bases. This CDR3 is built from 16 residues. DNA for the CDR3: TGTGCCAGCAGTTACTCACAGGGACAGCCCACCGGGGAGCTGTTTTTT. Translated, it gives CASSYSQGQPTGELFF.

This clone showed up many times. The chain has TRBV5-1 and TRBJ2-2, with no clear D. Germline loops: CDR1 SGHRS, CDR2 YFSETQ. With 0 bases removed from V and 4 bases from J, the gap between germline ends came to 13 bases. The CDR3 runs 16 residues. The CDR3 sequence is CASSLGGQVGTGELFF. DNA for the CDR3: TGCGCCAGCAGCTTGGGTGGTCAGGTCGGCACCGGGGAGCTGTTTTTT.

The chain employs TRBV6-6 and TRBJ2-5; maybe TRBD1 (6 bases). V lost 5 bases and J lost 5, with 9 bases in between. CDR1 and CDR2 from the germline V gene are MNHNY and SVGAGI (reference sequence). The CDR3 has 12 residues. Here the CDR3 reads CASSDRRETQYF. In nucleotides, the CDR3 is TGTGCCAGCAGTGACAGGCGGGAGACCCAGTACTTC.

The chain joins TRBV15 to TRBJ2-5; TRBD2 is a possible D gene (6 bases). V gave up 2 bases and J gave up 5 bases, with 15 bases separating them. CDR1 is LNHNV, CDR2 YYDKDF, per germline (reference sequence). The CDR3 is 15 amino acids. The CDR3 is CATSRSDGGRETQYF. CDR3 DNA: TGTGCCACCAGCAGATCCGACGGGGGAAGGGAGACCCAGTACTTC.

The CDR3 bases are TGTGCCAGCAGCCCCCGGGGACAGAATCCCAATGAGCAGTTCTTC. Encoded protein: CASSPRGQNPNEQFF. The chain is built from TRBV9 and TRBJ2-1; 7 bases are shared with TRBD1. The CDR3 loop spans 15 amino acids. The germline CDR1 and CDR2 sequences are SGDLS and YYNGEE. Trimming took 4 bases from V and 6 from J; bases not matched to a gene: 10.

This clone was recorded a few times. V is TRBV6-4 and J is TRBJ1-1, with no clear D. The germline V and J ends were trimmed by 2 bases and 1 base, with 5 bases remaining between them. The CDR3 has 13 amino acids. Germline V gives CDR1 MRHNA, CDR2 SNTAGT. The CDR3 region is CASSDGANTEAFF. The DNA of the CDR3 is TGTGCCAGCAGTGACGGAGCGAACACTGAAGCTTTCTTT.

The chain is built from TRBV7-8 and TRBJ2-1; D might be TRBD1 (6 bases). V was shortened by 5 bases and J by 3 bases, with 14 bases between the two germline ends. In germline, CDR1 is SGHVS, CDR2 FQNEAQ. This CDR3 spans 15 amino acids. CDR3 sequence (DNA): TGTGCCAGCAGCATGTCCGGGACAAGCTACAATGAGCAGTTCTTC. Translation gives CASSMSGTSYNEQFF.

This clone came up a few times. The rearrangement links TRBV10-3 to TRBJ1-2; a possible D gene is TRBD1 (5 bases). The V gene lost 8 bases and the J gene lost 2 bases, with 12 bases spanning the gap. The CDR3 is made up of 13 amino acids. Germline assignment: CDR1 ENHRY and CDR2 SYGVKD. CDR3 nucleotides: TGTGCCATCGGATTAGGGGAAAACTATGGCTACACCTTC. Protein sequence: CAIGLGENYGYTF.

The V gene is TRBV6-1, the J gene TRBJ2-1; TRBD2 agrees at 9 bases. Germline V CDR1 and CDR2: MNHNS, SASEGT. The CDR3 is 16 amino acids. Trimming at V came to 2 bases and at J to 4 bases, leaving 6 bases not matched to a gene. The CDR3 DNA reads TGTGCCAGCAGTGAAAGCCTAGCGGGGTCTTACAATGAGCAGTTCTTC. The encoded protein is CASSESLAGSYNEQFF.

The chain carries TRBV4-1 and TRBJ2-1; TRBD2 aligns across 8 bases. The ends lost 4 bases at V and 6 bases at J; junction bases unmatched: 17. This CDR3 is built from 18 residues. In germline, CDR1 is MGHRA, CDR2 YSYEKL. The DNA for the CDR3 is TGCGCCAGCAGCCCAAATCCGGAGGACGGGGGGGTCTTCAATGAGCAGTTCTTC. This codes for CASSPNPEDGGVFNEQFF.

The sample holds many counts of this clone. This sequence joins TRBV11-2 and TRBJ2-1; 8 bases agree with TRBD2. This CDR3 is built from 15 residues. Germline V gene sequence: CDR1 SGHAT, CDR2 FQNNGV. Trimming at V came to 0 bases and at J to 9 bases, leaving 7 bases not matched to a gene. The CDR3 DNA reads TGTGCCAGCAGCTTAGAATCGGGGGGGCGTTCTGAGCAGTTCTTC. It translates to CASSLESGGRSEQFF.

The table lists this clone with a few counts. The chain links TRBV19 to TRBJ1-5; tentative D call: TRBD1 (5 bases). CDR1 and CDR2 (germline): LNHDA, SQIVND (reference sequence). CDR3 length equals 14 residues. The ends were cut back, 10 bases at V and 0 bases at J, with 13 bases in the middle. CDR3 nucleotides: TGTGCCACCCGCGGGGGTTATAGCAATCAGCCCCAGCATTTT. Amino acids: CATRGGYSNQPQHF.

This chain joins TRBV6-6 and TRBJ1-4; TRBD1 is a possible D gene (6 bases). Germline CDR1 MNHNY, CDR2 SVGAGI (reference sequence). With 10 bases removed from V and 8 bases from J, the gap between germline ends came to 23 bases. This CDR3 has 15 residues. CDR3 DNA: TGTGCCACCCAGCAGTTTGCACAGGGTAACGAAAAACTGTTTTTT. It is translated as CATQQFAQGNEKLFF.

The chain uses TRBV5-1 and TRBJ2-3, with 9 nucleotides matching TRBD2. This CDR3 spans 14 amino acids. The V segment lost 3 bases and the J segment 6 bases; nucleotides outside the gene matches: 5. Germline V CDR1 and CDR2: SGHRS, YFSETQ. CDR3: CASSSRTSADTQYF. The CDR3, as DNA: TGCGCCAGCAGCTCCCGGACTAGCGCGGATACGCAGTATTTT.

The V gene is TRBV6-5, the J gene TRBJ1-2, with 7 bases aligning to TRBD1. CDR3 length equals 14 residues. V shed 0 bases and J 5 bases; nucleotides not matched to a gene: 3. Germline CDR1 reads MNHEY; CDR2 reads SVGAGI. This CDR3 reads CASSYSQGGYGYTF. In DNA, the CDR3 is TGTGCCAGCAGTTACTCTCAGGGGGGATATGGCTACACCTTC.

This clone has a handful of counts. The chain joins TRBV5-1 to TRBJ2-6; the D is unclear. Deletions cut 0 bases from V and 4 bases from J, with 14 bases between. This CDR3 has 17 amino acids. Per the germline V gene, CDR1 is SGHRS and CDR2 is YFSETQ. CDR3 DNA: TGCGCCAGCAGCTTGGCGGTGAATCTGAGGGGGGCCAACGTCCTGACTTTC. Translation gives CASSLAVNLRGANVLTF.

This clone appeared once. The V gene is TRBV6-5, the J gene TRBJ1-2; TRBD1 matches at 8 bases. The CDR3 runs 14 residues. The junction had 8 bases not matched to a gene; V was cut back by 7 bases and J by 4 bases. Germline assignment: CDR1 MNHEY and CDR2 SVGAGI. CDR3 amino acids: CASTGGADIYGYTF. The CDR3 DNA sequence: TGTGCCAGCACAGGGGGCGCAGACATCTATGGCTACACCTTC.

The V gene is TRBV19, the J gene TRBJ1-5; perhaps TRBD1 as D (6 bases). Trimming pared 5 bases from V and 3 bases from J, leaving 11 bases between. Germline V gene data show CDR1 as LNHDA and CDR2 as SQIVND (reference sequence). CDR3 length equals 14 residues. The DNA for the CDR3 is TGTGCCAGTAGTCCCCCAGGGGACAATCAGCCCCAGCATTTT. The encoded protein is CASSPPGDNQPQHF.